This TCR beta chain comes out of a study of blood T cell repertoires in COVID-19. Study-level background: Some COVID-19 samples were acute and others convalescent; all came from the United States, Italy and Spain.

V dropped 3 bases and J dropped 5 bases, with 11 bases sitting between them. The CDR3 sequence is 15 residues long. In germline, CDR1 is MGHRA, CDR2 YSYEKL. As handled by the study authors: Amplification with reference gene primers provided the estimates of nucleated cell counts. Profiling relied on immunoSEQ multiplex PCR, and the TCRdb table lists in-frame clones only, not all of them. V, J and clone size are those of that table, while D and trimming were read from the DNA. Among some 320,000 clones listed, roughly nine tenths were seen once. Participants spanned ages about 18 to 90 years and resided in around 25 US areas. Clinical histories supplied by participants themselves formed the basis of cohort assignment.

This TCR derives from a man in his 60s who had recovered from COVID-19. The rearrangement links TRBV4-1 to TRBJ1-6; perhaps TRBD1 as D (5 bases). Sequenced input: PBMCs or T cells enriched from blood (not recorded which). Written as DNA, the CDR3 is TGCGCCAGCAGCCACCCGCGGGGGAATAATTCACCCCTCCACTTT. Residues: CASSHPRGNNSPLHF.